This T cell receptor beta chain is drawn from a study of T cells in Graves' hyperthyroidism and ophthalmopathy. CDR1 is SGHTA, CDR2 FQGNSA, per germline. The CDR3 has 14 residues. V gave up 5 bases and J gave up 7 bases; unmatched junction bases: 9. Amplification yielded TCR beta CDR3 regions, with RNA transcripts as the source. Initially, a first-round RT-PCR of the TCR CDR3 employed the HTBI primer set. From the multiplex PCR reads, TCRdb called clonotypes with MiXCR, one entry per CDR3 protein. The sample shows hundreds of thousands of distinct CDR3 sequences, about 45% of them seen only once. Uncontrolled infection, other autoimmune disease, pregnancy or lactation disqualified patients from enrolment. Diagnoses rested on clinical symptoms, serum thyroxine and TRAb, thyroid ultrasound and orbital computed tomography. This clonotype has only a few counts. The antigen is not known. Study results and caveats: In the blood, most expanded thyroid clonotypes above 0.001 appeared as well.

This chain connects TRBV7-2 to TRBJ1-2; 8 bases line up with TRBD1. The sequencing input was peripheral blood or thyroid tissue (not recorded which). The receptor's source is an adult man with Graves' disease, either hyperthyroidism or ophthalmopathy (not recorded which). CDR3 residues: CASSPGQAFAGYTF. The CDR3 DNA reads TGTGCCAGCAGCCCGGGACAGGCTTTCGCTGGCTACACCTTC. Looking up the rest from reference TRBV7-2 and TRBJ1-2 gives the full variable domain: GAGVSQSPSNKVTEKGKDVELRCDPISGHTALYWYRQSLGQGLEFLIYFQGNSAPDKSGLPSDRFSAERTGGSVSTLTIQRTQQEDSAVYLCASSPGQAFAGYTFGSGTRLTVV.